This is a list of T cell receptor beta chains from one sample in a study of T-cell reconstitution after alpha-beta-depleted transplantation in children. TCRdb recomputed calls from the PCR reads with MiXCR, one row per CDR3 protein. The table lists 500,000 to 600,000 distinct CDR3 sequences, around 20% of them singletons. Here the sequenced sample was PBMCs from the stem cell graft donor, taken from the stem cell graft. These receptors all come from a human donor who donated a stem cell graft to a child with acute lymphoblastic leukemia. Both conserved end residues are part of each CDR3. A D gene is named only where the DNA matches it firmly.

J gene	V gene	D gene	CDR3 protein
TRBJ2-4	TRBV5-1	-	CASSLDGNPLPYF
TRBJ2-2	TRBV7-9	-	CASSSKVAANTGELFF
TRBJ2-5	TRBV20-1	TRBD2	CSARAWGLAAQETQYF
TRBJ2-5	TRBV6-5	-	CASSYGEETQYF
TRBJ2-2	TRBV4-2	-	CASSRGENTGELFF
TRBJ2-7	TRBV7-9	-	CASSFTGEAYEQYF
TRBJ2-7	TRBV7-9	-	CASALPRGAGSWGEQYF
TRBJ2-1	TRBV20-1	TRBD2	CSARIPSGPYNEQFF
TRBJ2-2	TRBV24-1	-	CATSDRDRNTGELFF
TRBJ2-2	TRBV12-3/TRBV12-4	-	CATHPTRELFF
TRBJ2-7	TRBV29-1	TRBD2	CSSWTSGRSYEQYF
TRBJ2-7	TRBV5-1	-	CASSSRSWPPTREQYF